This is a list of T cell receptor beta chains from one sample in a study of T cell responses to AZD1222 COVID-19 vaccine. Generated by immunoSEQ multiplex PCR, the TCRdb table keeps only in-frame clones and is missing some. This sample has around 84,000 clones, with 80% to 90% found just once. Sequences were derived from peripheral blood, sampled on day 0 of AZD1222 vaccination. The receptors shown here come from an adult in good health. Both conserved end residues are trimmed from each CDR3.

j_gene: TRBJ2-7; v_gene: TRBV9; CDR3aa: ASNPDDGSYEQY
j_gene: TRBJ1-6; v_gene: TRBV6-5; CDR3aa: ASRSSGYYNSPLH
j_gene: TRBJ1-5; v_gene: TRBV28; CDR3aa: ASSLGGGWQPQH
j_gene: TRBJ2-3; v_gene: TRBV4-1; CDR3aa: ASSPLSGRPGLAGRVTQY
j_gene: TRBJ1-5; v_gene: TRBV30; CDR3aa: AWGGPGGNQPQH
j_gene: TRBJ2-1; v_gene: TRBV28; CDR3aa: ASSDRRGLAGVHYNEQF
j_gene: TRBJ2-3; v_gene: TRBV9; CDR3aa: ASSAGGFNTDTQY
j_gene: TRBJ2-7; v_gene: TRBV28; CDR3aa: ASSSRADYEQY
j_gene: TRBJ1-4; v_gene: TRBV20-1; CDR3aa: SALAGEKLF
j_gene: TRBJ2-1; v_gene: TRBV9; CDR3aa: ASSPRISVSSSYNEQF
j_gene: TRBJ2-5; v_gene: TRBV10-3; CDR3aa: AISESEGRAQY
j_gene: TRBJ2-1; v_gene: TRBV6-5; CDR3aa: ASLAGNLNNEQF
j_gene: TRBJ2-3; v_gene: TRBV20-1; CDR3aa: SASRYSETDTQY
j_gene: TRBJ2-7; v_gene: TRBV27; CDR3aa: ASIRTGSYEQY
j_gene: TRBJ2-3; v_gene: TRBV3-1/TRBV3-2; CDR3aa: ASSPRQLTDYTQY
j_gene: TRBJ2-1; v_gene: TRBV7-3; CDR3aa: ASSPRGDLEQF
j_gene: TRBJ2-5; v_gene: TRBV4-1; CDR3aa: ASSQGMAGRETQY
j_gene: TRBJ2-1; v_gene: TRBV19; CDR3aa: ASSIVGLAPYNEQF
j_gene: TRBJ1-5; v_gene: TRBV19; CDR3aa: ASSIVGGQPQH
j_gene: TRBJ1-4; v_gene: TRBV13; CDR3aa: ASSSGHLDEKLF
j_gene: TRBJ1-2; v_gene: TRBV6-1; CDR3aa: ASSESAGYYGYT
j_gene: TRBJ2-4; v_gene: TRBV9; CDR3aa: ASSVDGNIQY
j_gene: TRBJ1-3; v_gene: TRBV28; CDR3aa: ASSLTVGTGFNTIY
j_gene: TRBJ1-2; v_gene: TRBV6-5; CDR3aa: ASSYSLWGYGYT
j_gene: TRBJ1-2; v_gene: TRBV6-6; CDR3aa: ASSYPARGPKGYT
j_gene: TRBJ1-1; v_gene: TRBV24-1; CDR3aa: ATSEGRASGYTEAF
j_gene: TRBJ2-1; v_gene: TRBV19; CDR3aa: ASSTGSHNEQF
j_gene: TRBJ1-2; v_gene: TRBV11-2; CDR3aa: ASSYTGTLNYGYT
j_gene: TRBJ1-4; v_gene: TRBV29-1; CDR3aa: SVEPGIEKLF
j_gene: TRBJ2-7; v_gene: TRBV28; CDR3aa: ASSPPSGGFYEQY
j_gene: TRBJ2-7; v_gene: TRBV7-7; CDR3aa: ASSRGTAHEQY
j_gene: TRBJ2-1; v_gene: TRBV6-2/TRBV6-3; CDR3aa: ASSYRPGLPNEQF
j_gene: TRBJ2-1; v_gene: TRBV14; CDR3aa: ASSGGRPEVYYEQF
j_gene: TRBJ2-5; v_gene: TRBV20-1; CDR3aa: SARGGETQY
j_gene: TRBJ1-6; v_gene: TRBV28; CDR3aa: ASSLSYSPLH
j_gene: TRBJ1-3; v_gene: TRBV5-1; CDR3aa: ASSVTGYSGNTIY
j_gene: TRBJ1-4; v_gene: TRBV4-2; CDR3aa: ASGWGQGREKLF